This T cell receptor beta chain was sequenced for a study of cytomegalovirus exposure and HLA in healthy donors. Study results and caveats: Diagnosis of cytomegalovirus status made by the classifier reportedly showed high specificity and sensitivity. The study put some 160 TCR beta chains on its list as cytomegalovirus-associated.

A word on this clone: No antigen is known for it.

The junction had 11 bases not matched to a gene; V was cut back by 5 bases and J by 4 bases. From germline, CDR1 is MNHEY and CDR2 SMNVEV (reference sequence). The CDR3 extends over 17 amino acids. The PCR contained 60 Vbeta and 13 Jbeta primers. Sequencing was performed with immunoSEQ multiplex PCR; in TCRdb, only in-frame clones are kept and a portion is missing. This sample's clone table lists about 130,000 clones. The clonotype was recovered from a man between 40 and 49 years old in good health and CMV-seronegative. The sequenced sample consisted of PBMCs. The gene calls are TRBV27 and TRBJ2-2; 9 nucleotides align to TRBD1. The CDR3 here is CASSQSGTGFSTGELFF. For the CDR3, the DNA is TGTGCCAGCAGTCAGTCCGGGACAGGGTTTTCCACCGGGGAGCTGTTTTTT.